The 5 T cell receptor beta chains below all came from one sample that was sequenced in a study of response to subunit inactivated influenza vaccine. TCRdb redid the calling of the RT-PCR reads with MiXCR, one entry per CDR3 protein. The data hold about 540,000 distinct CDR3 sequences, with under 25% observed a single time. This sample also belongs to another study, concerning T cells expressing NK-cell markers. Turning to that study: UMIs accompanied the 5'RACE template switching by which TCR beta cDNA was made.

The sample in question was CD4+ T cells sorted from PBMCs, obtained approximately 12 days after vaccination. All receptors come from a man in his fifties who received an inactivated influenza vaccine.

This clonotype has a handful of counts. V gene TRBV12-3 or TRBV12-4 combines with J gene TRBJ2-5; 8 positions agree with TRBD2. The V segment lost 5 bases and the J segment 5 bases; nucleotides outside the gene matches: 10. CDR3 size: 15 residues. CDR3 DNA sequence: TGTGCCAGCAGTCCCCGAATCGCGGGAGGCGAGACCCAGTACTTC. This translates into CASSPRIAGGETQYF.

This sequence joins TRBV5-6 and TRBJ2-5, with TRBD2 matching 9 bases. Germline V gene data show CDR1 as SGHDT and CDR2 as YYEEEE. The CDR3 is made up of 16 amino acids. V lost 2 bases to trimming and J lost 5 bases; unmatched junction nucleotides: 10. The CDR3: CASSFNGLARGETQYF. The CDR3 bases are TGTGCCAGCAGCTTCAACGGACTAGCGCGCGGGGAGACCCAGTACTTC.

The chain has TRBV20-1 and TRBJ2-3; no reliable D call. V shed 6 bases and J shed 0 bases, with 16 bases lying between them. The germline V gene has CDR1 DFQATT and CDR2 SNEGSKA (reference sequence). This CDR3 comprises 15 residues. The CDR3 is CSASPGRLSTDTQYF. The CDR3, as DNA: TGCAGTGCCAGCCCAGGTCGACTTAGCACAGATACGCAGTATTTT.

This clonotype has only a few counts. V and J are TRBV29-1 and TRBJ2-1, with D perhaps TRBD1 (5 bases). The length of the CDR3 is 14 residues. Trimming removed 3 bases from V and 4 bases from J, with 13 bases in between. Germline V gives CDR1 SQVTM, CDR2 ANQGSEA. The CDR3 coding sequence is TGCAGCGTTGAGTACAGGACAAGTTACAATGAGCAGTTCTTC. Its protein product is CSVEYRTSYNEQFF.

The rearrangement uses TRBV18 and TRBJ1-5; D perhaps matches TRBD1 (5 bases). V lost 6 bases and J lost 4, with 16 bases in between. Per the germline V gene, CDR1 is KGHSH and CDR2 is LQKENI. CDR3 length equals 15 residues. This CDR3 is CASSPGTDRNQPQHF. In DNA, the CDR3 is TGTGCCAGCTCGCCAGGGACGGACCGAAATCAGCCCCAGCATTTT.